This is a list of T cell receptor beta chains from one sample in a study of cytotoxic CD8 clonotypes in ibrutinib-treated CLL. Measured with immunoSEQ multiplex PCR; TCRdb has only the in-frame clones, and not every one. The sample carries over 25,000 clones, 62% recorded once. The material was PBMCs, obtained before ibrutinib treatment. The receptor source for this set is a human donor with chronic lymphocytic leukemia. The CDR3 runs from the conserved cysteine through the conserved F or W. D genes are given only for firm matches. The size field is filled for only some rows; it gives once, few, many or a size class.

clone size: once; D gene: NA; V gene: TRBV28; J gene: TRBJ2-1; CDR3 protein: CASSEVLNEQFF; CDR3 DNA: TGTGCCAGCAGCGAGGTGCTCAATGAGCAGTTCTTC
clone size: few; D gene: NA; V gene: TRBV10-2; J gene: TRBJ2-3; CDR3 protein: CASSLGTRTDTQYF; CDR3 DNA: TGCGCCAGCAGCCTCGGAACCCGCACAGATACGCAGTATTTT
clone size: medium-sized; D gene: TRBD2; V gene: TRBV2; J gene: TRBJ2-1; CDR3 protein: CASSPGLAGPRFLPYNEQFF; CDR3 DNA: TGTGCCAGCAGCCCCGGACTAGCGGGACCGAGATTCCTCCCCTACAATGAGCAGTTCTTC
clone size: NA; D gene: NA; V gene: TRBV27; J gene: TRBJ1-2; CDR3 protein: CASSPFEQVRDYGYTF; CDR3 DNA: TGTGCCAGCAGTCCGTTCGAGCAGGTACGGGACTATGGCTACACCTTC
clone size: NA; D gene: NA; V gene: TRBV5-1; J gene: TRBJ2-3; CDR3 protein: CASSKMGWDTDTQYF; CDR3 DNA: TGCGCCAGCAGCAAGATGGGGTGGGACACAGATACGCAGTATTTT
clone size: NA; D gene: NA; V gene: TRBV2; J gene: TRBJ2-3; CDR3 protein: CASSPSAGSTDTQYF; CDR3 DNA: TGTGCCAGCAGTCCCAGTGCGGGTAGCACAGATACGCAGTATTTT
clone size: NA; D gene: NA; V gene: TRBV12-1; J gene: TRBJ1-3; CDR3 protein: CASGRTGAWTLTGNTIYF; CDR3 DNA: TGTGCCAGCGGACGGACAGGGGCATGGACCTTAACTGGAAACACCATATATTTT
clone size: few; D gene: NA; V gene: TRBV9; J gene: TRBJ2-1; CDR3 protein: CASSVGSGSSSYNEQFF; CDR3 DNA: TGTGCCAGCAGCGTAGGGAGCGGTTCAAGCTCCTACAATGAGCAGTTCTTC
clone size: NA; D gene: NA; V gene: TRBV9; J gene: TRBJ2-5; CDR3 protein: CASSVDNQETQYF; CDR3 DNA: TGTGCCAGCAGCGTAGACAACCAAGAGACCCAGTACTTC
clone size: NA; D gene: TRBD2; V gene: TRBV14; J gene: TRBJ2-3; CDR3 protein: CASSRGLAGGTTDTQYF; CDR3 DNA: TGTGCCAGCAGCCGCGGACTAGCGGGGGGAACCACAGATACGCAGTATTTT
clone size: NA; D gene: NA; V gene: TRBV27; J gene: TRBJ2-1; CDR3 protein: CASSLRGAAGSYNEQFF; CDR3 DNA: TGTGCCAGCAGTCTAAGGGGGGCCGCGGGCTCCTACAATGAGCAGTTCTTC
clone size: NA; D gene: NA; V gene: TRBV9; J gene: TRBJ2-7; CDR3 protein: CAGSVEAGQNYEQYF; CDR3 DNA: TGTGCCGGCAGCGTAGAGGCGGGACAGAACTACGAGCAGTACTTC
clone size: NA; D gene: NA; V gene: TRBV11-3; J gene: TRBJ2-7; CDR3 protein: CASSLRGDRPYYEQYF; CDR3 DNA: TGTGCCAGCAGCTTAAGGGGGGACCGCCCCTACTACGAGCAGTACTTC
clone size: NA; D gene: NA; V gene: TRBV19; J gene: TRBJ2-7; CDR3 protein: CASTPRPPYEQYF; CDR3 DNA: TGTGCCAGTACCCCTCGCCCCCCGTACGAGCAGTACTTC
clone size: NA; D gene: TRBD2; V gene: TRBV7-6; J gene: TRBJ2-7; CDR3 protein: CASSPRLRGRAPYEQYF; CDR3 DNA: TGTGCCAGCAGCCCTCGATTGCGCGGGAGGGCCCCCTACGAGCAGTACTTC
clone size: NA; D gene: TRBD1; V gene: TRBV5-6; J gene: TRBJ2-7; CDR3 protein: CASSLRLGTGAYEQYF; CDR3 DNA: TGTGCCAGCAGCTTGAGGCTTGGGACAGGGGCCTACGAGCAGTACTTC
clone size: NA; D gene: NA; V gene: TRBV5-1; J gene: TRBJ2-1; CDR3 protein: CASSLLLQSSYNEQFF; CDR3 DNA: TGCGCCAGCAGCTTGCTCCTCCAGAGCTCCTACAATGAGCAGTTCTTC
clone size: few; D gene: NA; V gene: TRBV18; J gene: TRBJ2-7; CDR3 protein: CASSPPASAAYEQYF; CDR3 DNA: TGTGCCAGCTCACCACCGGCTAGCGCCGCCTACGAGCAGTACTTC
clone size: NA; D gene: NA; V gene: TRBV6-1; J gene: TRBJ2-7; CDR3 protein: CASSHVGANYEQYF; CDR3 DNA: TGTGCCAGCAGTCATGTGGGGGCGAACTACGAGCAGTACTTC
clone size: NA; D gene: TRBD2; V gene: TRBV4-1; J gene: TRBJ2-1; CDR3 protein: CASSLPGLAGSDEQFF; CDR3 DNA: TGCGCCAGCAGCCTACCGGGACTAGCGGGATCCGATGAGCAGTTCTTC
clone size: NA; D gene: TRBD2; V gene: TRBV4-1; J gene: TRBJ2-5; CDR3 protein: CASSQPGGTPQETQYF; CDR3 DNA: TGCGCCAGCAGCCAACCCGGGGGGACGCCCCAAGAGACCCAGTACTTC
clone size: few; D gene: NA; V gene: TRBV5-4; J gene: TRBJ1-2; CDR3 protein: CASSEGVGGYTF; CDR3 DNA: TGTGCCAGCAGCGAGGGAGTGGGGGGCTACACCTTC
clone size: NA; D gene: NA; V gene: TRBV18; J gene: TRBJ2-7; CDR3 protein: CASSPGGGTYEQYF; CDR3 DNA: TGTGCCAGCTCACCAGGAGGGGGGACCTACGAGCAGTACTTC